Listed below are T cell receptor beta chains from one sample, sequenced in a study of long-term antiretroviral therapy in people with HIV. Profiling relied on immunoSEQ multiplex PCR, and the TCRdb table lists in-frame clones only, not all of them. The data hold more than 15,000 clones, with 90% to 95% observed a single time. The source was unsorted PBMCs, collected 6 to 6.5 years after starting antiretroviral therapy. The receptors derive from a woman aged 45-59 years with HIV. CDR3s include the opening cysteine and the closing phenylalanine or tryptophan. The D gene is left open where the match is weak. The listing skips clone size in some rows; elsewhere it reads once, few, many or a size class.

>TRBJ1-1|TRBV4-1|-|-
CASSQDVPPQNTEAFF
TGCGCCAGCAGCCAAGATGTCCCCCCACAGAACACTGAAGCTTTCTTT
>TRBJ2-5|TRBV2|-|-
CASRTGRGAETQYF
TGTGCCAGCAGAACCGGCCGGGGAGCGGAGACCCAGTACTTC
>TRBJ1-5|TRBV28|-|-
CASSFLAGNQPQHF
TGTGCCAGCAGTTTCTTAGCTGGTAATCAGCCCCAGCATTTT
>TRBJ2-1|TRBV10-2|-|-
CASRSSGDNEQFF
TGCGCCAGCCGAAGCTCTGGCGACAATGAGCAGTTCTTC
>TRBJ2-3|TRBV28|TRBD2|-
CASSSGSFPDTQYF
TGTGCCAGCTCGAGCGGGAGTTTCCCAGATACGCAGTATTTT
>TRBJ1-2|TRBV7-9|-|-
CASNIPGQTSDGYTF
TGTGCCAGCAACATACCGGGACAAACATCTGATGGCTACACCTTC
>TRBJ2-1|TRBV10-3|TRBD2|-
CAISDLTSGDLHNEQFF
TGTGCCATCAGTGACCTGACTAGCGGTGACCTCCACAATGAGCAGTTCTTC
>TRBJ1-4|TRBV28|TRBD1|-
CASSSPTGSIEKLFF
TGTGCCAGCAGTTCCCCGACAGGGTCCATTGAAAAACTGTTTTTT
>TRBJ2-3|TRBV6-1|-|-
CASSELDESTDTQYF
TGTGCCAGCAGTGAATTAGACGAAAGCACAGATACGCAGTATTTT
>TRBJ1-5|TRBV19|-|-
CASTPILGYEPQHF
TGTGCCAGTACCCCCATTTTGGGATATGAGCCCCAGCATTTT
>TRBJ2-4|TRBV28|-|-
CASSGSLAKNIQYF
TGTGCCAGCAGCGGCAGCTTAGCCAAAAACATTCAGTACTTC
>TRBJ2-1|TRBV27|TRBD2|-
CASSSRGLAGYEQFF
TGTGCCAGCAGTTCCCGCGGACTAGCGGGATATGAGCAGTTCTTC
>TRBJ2-7|TRBV7-9|-|-
CASSFRDEQYF
TGTGCCAGCAGCTTCCGGGACGAGCAGTACTTC
>TRBJ2-7|TRBV29-1|TRBD1|-
CSVGTGGDEQYF
TGCAGCGTGGGGACAGGGGGCGACGAGCAGTACTTC
>TRBJ2-5|TRBV7-2|TRBD2|-
CASSLASGRGRETQYF
TGTGCCAGCAGCTTAGCAAGCGGGAGGGGAAGAGAGACCCAGTACTTC
>TRBJ2-5|TRBV6-1|-|-
CASSELVMGETQYF
TGTGCCAGCAGTGAGCTAGTGATGGGAGAGACCCAGTACTTC
>TRBJ1-2|TRBV5-1|TRBD1|-
CASSLARQGSYGYTF
TGCGCCAGCAGCTTGGCCCGACAGGGTAGCTATGGCTACACCTTC
>TRBJ1-2|TRBV11-2|-|-
CASSPGQNYGYTF
TGTGCCAGCAGCCCCGGACAGAACTATGGCTACACCTTC
>TRBJ2-1|TRBV6-5|-|-
CASSRRDKQGQFF
TGTGCCAGCAGTAGGCGGGACAAGCAAGGGCAGTTCTTC
>TRBJ2-7|TRBV9|-|-
CASSVGAPGEQYF
TGTGCCAGCAGCGTAGGGGCCCCAGGGGAGCAGTACTTC
>TRBJ2-7|TRBV28|-|-
CASTTPGTFYEQYF
TGTGCCAGCACTACCCCCGGGACTTTCTACGAGCAGTACTTC
>TRBJ1-2|TRBV7-2|-|once
CASSLGRNSTF
TGTGCCAGCAGCTTAGGCAGGAACTCCACCTTC
>TRBJ2-3|TRBV18|-|-
CASSKTEGRTDTQYF
TGTGCCAGCTCCAAGACAGAGGGGAGGACAGATACGCAGTATTTT
>TRBJ2-7|TRBV10-3|TRBD1|-
CAISAGAGTGVYEQYF
TGTGCCATCAGTGCGGGGGCCGGGACAGGGGTGTACGAGCAGTACTTC
>TRBJ2-2|TRBV7-2|-|-
CASSARASPNTGELFF
TGTGCCAGCAGCGCCCGGGCTAGCCCGAACACCGGGGAGCTGTTTTTT
>TRBJ2-5|TRBV7-9|-|-
CASSLAGDETQYF
TGTGCCAGCAGCTTAGCGGGAGATGAGACCCAGTACTTC
>TRBJ1-5|TRBV18|-|-
CASSLGESGKPQHF
TGTGCCAGCTCACTAGGGGAGTCGGGCAAGCCCCAGCATTTT
>TRBJ2-3|TRBV28|TRBD2|-
CASSQAGTTGVWTQYF
TGTGCCAGCAGCCAGGCCGGGACTACCGGGGTATGGACGCAGTATTTT
>TRBJ2-7|TRBV27|-|-
CASSSSYEQYF
TGTGCCAGCAGCTCTTCCTACGAGCAGTACTTC
>TRBJ1-1|TRBV7-9|-|-
CASSPSTEAFF
TGTGCCAGCAGCCCGTCCACTGAAGCTTTCTTT
>TRBJ1-5|TRBV6-1|TRBD1|few
CASSESGQFNQPQHF
TGTGCCAGCAGTGAATCGGGACAGTTCAATCAGCCCCAGCATTTT
>TRBJ2-5|TRBV19|TRBD1|-
CASSNGQGVETQYF
TGTGCCAGTAGTAATGGACAGGGTGTGGAGACCCAGTACTTC
>TRBJ2-7|TRBV5-4|-|-
CASSCPPLVAYEQYF
TGTGCCAGCAGCTGTCCCCCCTTGGTGGCCTACGAGCAGTACTTC
>TRBJ2-1|TRBV14|TRBD2|-
CASSQEGPAGGSGEQFF
TGTGCCAGCAGCCAAGAAGGACCAGCGGGAGGAAGTGGTGAGCAGTTCTTC
>TRBJ2-7|TRBV2|TRBD2|-
CASSRETSGYEQYF
TGTGCCAGCAGCCGGGAGACTAGCGGATACGAGCAGTACTTC
>TRBJ2-3|TRBV5-6|-|-
CASSLEGLVDNTQYF
TGTGCCAGCAGCTTGGAAGGGTTGGTGGATAATACGCAGTATTTT
>TRBJ1-1|TRBV6-5|-|-
CASSASFTGGTEAFF
TGTGCCAGCAGTGCATCCTTTACTGGGGGGACTGAAGCTTTCTTT
>TRBJ2-7|TRBV28|-|-
CASSLTNYEQYF
TGTGCCAGCAGTCTGACTAACTACGAGCAGTACTTC
>TRBJ1-2|TRBV12-5|TRBD1|-
CASGLGTGEWYGYTF
TGTGCTAGTGGTTTAGGGACAGGGGAATGGTATGGCTACACCTTC
>TRBJ2-7|TRBV9|TRBD2|-
CASSAGSSGRYYEQYF
TGTGCCAGCAGCGCAGGTTCTAGCGGGAGATACTACGAGCAGTACTTC
>TRBJ2-5|TRBV19|-|-
CASSIMRDQETQYF
TGTGCCAGTAGTATTATGCGGGACCAAGAGACCCAGTACTTC
>TRBJ2-5|TRBV4-3|TRBD2|-
CASSQEVAGYTQETQYF
TGCGCCAGCAGCCAAGAGGTAGCGGGGTATACTCAAGAGACCCAGTACTTC
>TRBJ2-1|TRBV6-5|TRBD2|-
CASSFGLARNEQFF
TGTGCCAGCAGTTTCGGACTAGCGAGGAATGAGCAGTTCTTC
>TRBJ2-2|TRBV7-9|TRBD2|-
CASSWRLAGRNTGELFF
TGTGCCAGCAGTTGGCGACTAGCGGGACGGAACACCGGGGAGCTGTTTTTT
>TRBJ2-2|TRBV27|TRBD2|-
CASSMRLAGDRELFF
TGTGCCAGCAGTATGAGACTAGCGGGAGACAGGGAGCTGTTTTTT
>TRBJ2-1|TRBV29-1|-|-
CSVKWEGNEQFF
TGCAGCGTTAAATGGGAAGGGAATGAGCAGTTCTTC
>TRBJ2-5|TRBV28|TRBD1|-
CASSPRDREFEETQYF
TGTGCCAGCAGTCCCCGGGACAGGGAATTCGAAGAGACCCAGTACTTC
>TRBJ2-7|TRBV5-4|TRBD2|-
CASTRASGRNEQYF
TGTGCCAGCACAAGGGCTAGCGGGAGAAACGAGCAGTACTTC
>TRBJ2-1|TRBV9|TRBD2|-
CASYTEAGGSYNEQFF
TGTGCCAGCTACACCGAGGCGGGGGGGTCCTACAATGAGCAGTTCTTC
>TRBJ2-1|TRBV10-3|TRBD2|few
CAISDSAGENNEQFF
TGTGCCATCAGTGACTCGGCGGGAGAGAACAATGAGCAGTTCTTC
>TRBJ2-7|TRBV5-4|-|-
CASSLSQESYYEQYF
TGTGCCAGCAGCTTGTCGCAGGAAAGTTACTACGAGCAGTACTTC
>TRBJ2-2|TRBV19|TRBD2|-
CASKNVGGPTGELFF
TGTGCCAGTAAAAACGTGGGAGGGCCCACCGGGGAGCTGTTTTTT
>TRBJ2-7|TRBV10-3|TRBD2|once
CAISLPGLGAAQYF
TGTGCCATCAGCCTCCCGGGACTAGGAGCGGCGCAGTACTTC
>TRBJ2-3|TRBV7-2|-|-
CASSLSTQYF
TGTGCCAGCAGCTTATCAACGCAGTATTTT
>TRBJ1-5|TRBV28|TRBD1|-
CASSLRTGGIQPQHF
TGTGCCAGCAGTTTAAGGACAGGGGGAATTCAGCCCCAGCATTTT
>TRBJ2-1|TRBV27|-|-
CASSSGLWDNEQFF
TGTGCCAGCAGTTCAGGCCTCTGGGACAATGAGCAGTTCTTC
>TRBJ1-4|TRBV6-5|-|-
CASSNDGEKLFF
TGTGCCAGCAGCAACGACGGCGAAAAACTGTTTTTT